The 7 T cell receptor beta chains below all came from one sample that was sequenced in a study of T cells after yellow fever vaccination. MiXCR, run by TCRdb on the 5' RACE reads, gives a single entry per CDR3 protein. The sample lists some 390,000 distinct CDR3 sequences; about 6.2% were seen once. Sequenced here: PBMCs, sampled 5 days after the yellow fever booster vaccination. Receptor source: a man aged 30 to 39 who received the YFV17D yellow fever vaccine.

The chain employs TRBV28 and TRBJ2-7, with 10 bases aligning to TRBD1. Germline CDR1 is MDHEN and CDR2 is SYDVKM. The J segment lost 6 bases and the V segment lost 7 bases, leaving 6 bases of the junction unmatched. The CDR3 contains 13 residues. CDR3 in amino acids: CASTRQGAGEQYF. CDR3 sequence (DNA): TGTGCCAGCACCCGACAGGGGGCGGGCGAGCAGTACTTC. The full variable domain, its missing parts supplied by reference TRBV28 and TRBJ2-7, is DVKVTQSSRYLVKRTGEKVFLECVQDMDHENMFWYRQDPGLGLRLIYFSYDVKMKEKGDIPEGYSVSREKKERFSLILESASTNQTSMYLCASTRQGAGEQYFGPGTRLTVT.

This clonotype appeared many times. This chain uses TRBV10-3 with TRBJ2-7, with 11 bases identical to TRBD1. With V trimmed by 4 bases and J by 6 bases, 5 bases remained unmatched. The CDR3 length is 14 residues. Looked up from germline, CDR1 is ENHRY and CDR2 is SYGVKD. As DNA, the CDR3 is TGTGCCATCAGTGTAAAGGGACAGGGGGGCGAGCAGTACTTC. Translation gives CAISVKGQGGEQYF.

For the CDR3, the DNA is TGTGCCAGCAACTTCGACAGGTCTCACTCCTACAATGAGCAGTTCTTC. It yields the protein CASNFDRSHSYNEQFF. This sequence joins TRBV6-2 or TRBV6-3 and TRBJ2-1, with D tentatively TRBD1 (6 bases). Trimming removed 7 bases at V and 0 bases at J, with 16 bases between. The CDR3 has 16 amino acids. Per germline, CDR1 MNHEY and CDR2 SVGEGT.

This clonotype appeared a few times. The chain uses TRBV7-9 and TRBJ2-3; D gene ambiguous. In germline, CDR1 is SEHNR, CDR2 FQNEAQ (reference sequence). The CDR3 covers 17 residues. The V gene lost 1 base and the J gene lost 1 base, with 15 bases spanning the gap. The CDR3 loop is CASSLGVTPFGTDTQYF. In nucleotides, the CDR3 is TGTGCCAGCAGCTTAGGCGTAACGCCGTTTGGCACAGATACGCAGTATTTT.

This clonotype appeared a few times. This chain uses TRBV20-1 with TRBJ2-5; D is unclear. From germline, CDR1 is DFQATT and CDR2 SNEGSKA (reference sequence). CDR3 size: 13 residues. V dropped 2 bases and J dropped 5 bases, with 12 bases sitting between them. The CDR3 sequence: CSARSPFGETQYF. DNA for the CDR3: TGCAGTGCTAGAAGTCCTTTTGGGGAGACCCAGTACTTC.

This clonotype was seen a handful of times. Relative to the germline gene, one junction end is altered; a read error may explain this. The chain joins TRBV7-2 to TRBJ2-3, with 10 bases aligning to TRBD2. Germline CDR1 is SGHTA and CDR2 is FQGNSA. The CDR3 is made up of 14 amino acids. The CDR3 reads CASSIAGGIDTQYF. The CDR3 nucleotides are TGTGCCAGCAGCATAGCGGGAGGAATAGATACGCAGTATTTT.

This clonotype was seen many times. The chain combines TRBV7-2 with TRBJ2-7; D is possibly TRBD1 (6 bases). The V end was cut by 1 base, the J end by 3 bases, with 16 bases between. Looked up from germline, CDR1 is SGHTA and CDR2 is FQGNSA. The CDR3 is 16 amino acids. The CDR3 loop is CASSLGPGEMGYEQYF. The CDR3 DNA follows: TGTGCCAGCAGCTTAGGCCCAGGGGAAATGGGCTACGAGCAGTACTTC.